One T cell receptor (beta chain) is described in this entry. This clonotype has ten or more counts. The antigen it binds to is not known. Per-nucleotide qualities are absent, and no much larger clonotype sits a single base away. This specimen belongs to a study of T-cell reconstitution after alpha-beta-depleted transplantation in children (TCRdb year 2016). Context from the whole study: Using TCR repertoire profiling, the study followed T-cell immune reconstitution in a quantitative way in children after TCRalphabeta/CD19-depleted allogeneic hematopoietic cell transplantation.

The protocol used for the library was PCR. Sequencer: Illumina HiSeq 2500. TCR libraries were prepared with molecular barcoding, using unique molecular identifiers to normalize TCRbeta repertoire quantification. The public reads were reanalyzed by TCRdb: fastp trimming at Q25, MiXCR alignment, in-frame beta chains only. All rows with the same CDR3 protein become a single entry with the most common DNA and genes. Here the sample has around 670,000 distinct CDR3 sequences; under 15% occur a single time. The ten most abundant clones make up about 0.79% of the sample. The paper's findings and limits, for the study overall: About two months after transplant, the apparently early recovery of alphabetaT-cell counts reportedly depended on just several hundred clones that had expanded rapidly and came from non-depleted graft cells. The high TCRbeta diversity at day 60 in some patients was ascribed to recipient T cells and intrathymic progenitors that had survived conditioning. Hyperexpanded clone frequencies declined over subsequent months; after one year, T-cell counts and TCRbeta diversity were mostly attributed to newly produced T cells.

The CDR3 runs 17 residues from the cysteine to the phenylalanine. Of all the DNA, just the CDR3 is kept, 51 bases in frame from base 1. V and J are truncated by 4 bases and 1 base respectively, leaving an intervening sequence of 18 bases. CDR1 is given as SGHVS and CDR2 as FNYEAQ, both from the germline V gene. The intended sense of this specimen's treatment or condition label: allogeneic hematopoietic cell transplantation with graft depleted of TCRalphabeta T cells and CD19 B cells. The children who served as transplant recipients had been given grafts of TCRalphabeta/CD19-depleted allogeneic hematopoietic cells.

The sequenced sample was PBMCs, obtained before TCRalphabeta/CD19-depleted stem cell transplant. Here the chain combines TRBV7-6 and TRBJ2-3; the D gene remains uncertain. The origin of this receptor is a girl aged 2 to 9 with congenital amegakaryocytic thrombocytopenia, due to receive a stem cell transplant. The encoded CDR3 is CASSSLPYSKGTDTQYF. The nucleotides are TGTGCCAGCAGCTCTCTCCCTTATTCCAAGGGCACAGATACGCAGTATTTT.